Below, one TCR beta chain is given with its context. V dropped 8 bases and J dropped 1 base, with 11 bases sitting between them. Germline CDR1 reads LNHDA; CDR2 reads SQIVND (reference sequence). The CDR3 loop spans 13 amino acids. The primer mix had 60 Vbeta and 13 Jbeta primers. Sequencing used immunoSEQ multiplex PCR; TCRdb keeps in-frame clones, though not all of them. The sample records approximately 46,000 clones, around 68% being singletons. The sample comes from a study of cytomegalovirus exposure and HLA in healthy donors. The receptor was derived from a man under 40 in good health and CMV-seronegative. Material: PBMCs. The chain combines TRBV19 with TRBJ2-5, with D possibly being TRBD1 (6 bases). CDR3 coding DNA: TGTGCCAGTCAATCAGGGGCCCAAGAGACCCAGTACTTC. Translated, it gives CASQSGAQETQYF.